The next 24 T cell receptor beta chains were all read from a single sample in a study of blood T cell repertoires in COVID-19. Method: immunoSEQ multiplex PCR; TCRdb's copy keeps in-frame clones and lacks some. The data contain about 240,000 clones, 85% to 90% of them singletons. Material for sequencing was peripheral blood. All receptors come from a woman between 65 and 79 years old with active or convalescent COVID-19.

V gene TRBV11-2 combines with J gene TRBJ1-1, with D perhaps matching TRBD1 (5 bases). Germline V gene lookup returns CDR1 SGHAT and CDR2 FQNNGV. The CDR3 runs to 13 residues. V was cut by 6 bases and J by 10 bases, with 18 bases left in between. For the CDR3, the DNA is TGTGCCAGCAGTTCCGACAGACGCCTGGGAGCTTTCTTT. Protein product: CASSSDRRLGAFF.

This chain connects TRBV7-2 to TRBJ2-5; D perhaps matches TRBD2 (5 bases). The germline V gene encodes CDR1 SGHTA and CDR2 FQGNSA. The CDR3 totals 15 residues. The ends were cut back, 4 bases at V and 1 base at J, with 13 bases in the middle. The CDR3 DNA is TGTGCCAGCAGCTCCTTAGCGTACGCCCAAGAGACCCAGTACTTC. Translated, it gives CASSSLAYAQETQYF.

This chain joins TRBV18 and TRBJ1-5; tentative D call: TRBD1 (5 bases). CDR1 and CDR2 from the germline V gene are KGHSH and LQKENI. V lost 4 bases, J lost 7 bases, and 8 bases lay in between. The CDR3 has 12 residues. The CDR3 loop reads CASSRAGQPQHF. CDR3 DNA sequence: TGTGCCAGCTCACGAGCAGGGCAGCCCCAGCATTTT. The full variable domain, its missing parts supplied by reference TRBV18 and TRBJ1-5, is NAGVMQNPRHLVRRRGQEARLRCSPMKGHSHVYWYRQLPEEGLKFMVYLQKENIIDESGMPKERFSAEFPKEGPSILRIQQVVRGDSAAYFCASSRAGQPQHFGDGTRLSIL.

The rearrangement joins TRBV18 to TRBJ1-4, with 9 bases fitting TRBD1. Losses at the gene ends were 6 bases for V and 6 bases for J; bases not matched to a gene: 5. Germline V gene sequence: CDR1 KGHSH, CDR2 LQKENI. The CDR3 loop spans 14 amino acids. The CDR3 loop reads CASSPRDRDEKLFF. CDR3 DNA: TGTGCCAGCTCTCCCCGGGACAGGGATGAAAAACTGTTTTTT.

The rearrangement links TRBV6-4 to TRBJ2-1; D is uncertain. This CDR3 region has 12 residues. The germline CDR1 and CDR2 sequences are MRHNA and SNTAGT. V dropped 3 bases and J dropped 4 bases, with 4 bases sitting between them. The CDR3 DNA reads TGTGCCAGCAGTGATCGGTACAATGAGCAGTTCTTC. Protein sequence: CASSDRYNEQFF.

The CDR3 loop is CASTQGAWGGELFF. CDR3 sequence (DNA): TGTGCCAGTACACAGGGGGCTTGGGGCGGGGAGCTGTTTTTT. This chain uses TRBV19 with TRBJ2-2, with 9 bases identical to TRBD1. From germline, CDR1 is LNHDA and CDR2 SQIVND (reference sequence). V lost 7 bases to trimming and J lost 7 bases; unmatched junction nucleotides: 7. This CDR3 is built from 14 residues.

This chain joins TRBV7-2 and TRBJ2-7; TRBD2 aligns across 8 bases. There are 14 residues in the CDR3. In germline, CDR1 is SGHTA, CDR2 FQGNSA. The V and J ends lost 3 bases and 2 bases, in that order; junction bases with no gene match: 3. The CDR3 reads CASSFPGGTYEQYF. As DNA, the CDR3 is TGTGCCAGCAGCTTCCCGGGGGGGACCTACGAGCAGTACTTC.

In nucleotides, the CDR3 is TGTGCCAGCAGCCCGCTCGGGGGGGACACAGATACGCAGTATTTT. This sequence encodes CASSPLGGDTDTQYF. This chain connects TRBV7-2 to TRBJ2-3; TRBD2 matches at 8 bases. Germline-derived CDR1 and CDR2 are SGHTA and FQGNSA. The CDR3 sequence is 15 residues long. The V and J ends lost 5 bases and 2 bases, in that order; junction bases with no gene match: 6.

The rearrangement uses TRBV11-2 and TRBJ2-5; TRBD2 matches 7 bases. Germline CDR1 SGHAT, CDR2 FQNNGV. V trimming: 3 bases; J trimming: 6 bases; junction bases outside the gene matches: 10. The CDR3 covers 15 residues. The CDR3 sequence is CASSFAGLNGKTQYF. CDR3 in DNA: TGTGCCAGCAGCTTTGCGGGACTAAACGGAAAGACCCAGTACTTC. Full variable domain (outside the CDR3, taken from reference TRBV11-2 and TRBJ2-5): EAGVAQSPRYKIIEKRQSVAFWCNPISGHATLYWYQQILGQGPKLLIQFQNNGVVDDSQLPKDRFSAERLKGVDSTLKIQPAKLEDSAVYLCASSFAGLNGKTQYFGPGTRLLVL.

As to this clone: Within the sample, other DNA sequences also encode this same CDR3. The chain is built from TRBV6-2 or TRBV6-3 and TRBJ1-1; weak D call: TRBD1 (5 bases). The CDR3 consists of 14 residues. CDR1 is MNHEY and CDR2 is SVGEGT in the germline V gene. V was clipped by 2 bases and J by 2 bases, with 9 bases between them. The CDR3 DNA reads as TGTGCCAGCAGTTACCCTACAGGTAACACTGAAGCTTTCTTT. It is translated as CASSYPTGNTEAFF.

This clone was recorded once. The chain has TRBV4-3 and TRBJ2-3; 10 bases fit TRBD2. V lost 2 bases and J lost 9; bases outside the gene matches: 8. This CDR3 has 15 residues. CDR1 is LGHNA and CDR2 is YSLEER in the germline V gene. The CDR3 loop is CASSQKERGGQTQYF. The DNA for the CDR3 is TGCGCCAGCAGCCAAAAGGAGCGGGGGGGCCAAACGCAGTATTTT.

The chain is built from TRBV27 and TRBJ1-5; D is ambiguous. The ends were cut back, 5 bases at V and 6 bases at J, with 11 bases in the middle. This CDR3 is 13 amino acids long. The V gene's germline CDR1 is MNHEY and CDR2 SMNVEV (reference sequence). CDR3 nucleotide sequence: TGTGCCAGCAGTCTTGAAATGGCTCAGCCCCAGCATTTT. It is translated as CASSLEMAQPQHF.

This rearrangement joins TRBV19 to TRBJ1-4; TRBD1 matches at 10 bases. The germline CDR1 and CDR2 sequences are LNHDA and SQIVND (reference sequence). The CDR3 contains 14 residues. Losses at the gene ends were 10 bases for V and 1 base for J; bases not matched to a gene: 3. CDR3 in amino acids: CATRDRGTNEKLFF. The CDR3 nucleotides are TGTGCCACCCGGGACAGGGGAACTAATGAAAAACTGTTTTTT.

The J gene is TRBJ1-4, the V gene TRBV5-1, with 10 bases aligning to TRBD1. Germline assignment: CDR1 SGHRS and CDR2 YFSETQ. This CDR3 has 15 residues. V gave up 1 base and J gave up 8 bases; unmatched junction bases: 5. The CDR3 loop reads CASSLQGQGREKLFF. The CDR3, as DNA: TGCGCCAGCAGCTTGCAGGGACAGGGGCGAGAAAAACTGTTTTTT.

This clone has a handful of counts. The CDR3, as DNA: TGTGCCAGCAGCTCCAGGCTAGCGGGGGGCTATATGAACACCGGGGAGCTGTTTTTT. Its protein product is CASSSRLAGGYMNTGELFF. V is TRBV5-4 and J is TRBJ2-2; TRBD2 aligns across 11 bases. Per the germline V gene, CDR1 is SGHNT and CDR2 is YYREEE (reference sequence). The CDR3 is made up of 19 amino acids. Unmatched junction bases numbered 11, after V lost 3 bases and J lost 1 base.

This chain joins TRBV24-1 and TRBJ2-1, with TRBD1 as a possible D gene (5 bases). There are 14 residues in the CDR3. The germline gives CDR1 KGHDR, CDR2 SFDVKD. Trimming removed 5 bases from V and 4 bases from J, with 11 bases in between. The CDR3 DNA reads TGTGCCACCAGTGGCGCCGACAGATACAATGAGCAGTTCTTC. Amino acids: CATSGADRYNEQFF.

The V gene is TRBV19, the J gene TRBJ2-7, with 12 bases matching TRBD2. Trimming removed 3 bases from V and 0 bases from J; junction bases left unmatched: 3. The CDR3 spans 16 residues. Per the germline V gene, CDR1 is LNHDA and CDR2 is SQIVND (reference sequence). CDR3 amino acids: CASSITSGGLSYEQYF. CDR3 DNA sequence: TGTGCCAGTAGTATTACTAGCGGGGGGCTCTCCTACGAGCAGTACTTC.

V and J are TRBV7-9 and TRBJ2-7; possible D gene TRBD2, 6 bases. Germline-derived CDR1 and CDR2 are SEHNR and FQNEAQ (reference sequence). The CDR3 contains 12 residues. The V gene lost 5 bases and the J gene lost 7 bases, with 12 bases spanning the gap. In nucleotides, the CDR3 is TGTGCCAGCAGCCGTAACCGGGAGGAGCAGTACTTC. It translates to CASSRNREEQYF.

The rearrangement links TRBV5-1 to TRBJ2-5, with D maybe TRBD1 (6 bases). From germline, CDR1 is SGHRS and CDR2 YFSETQ. Trimming took off 4 bases at V and 5 bases at J, with 12 bases between the two ends. The CDR3 has 13 amino acids. CDR3 DNA sequence: TGCGCCAGCAGCCAGGGACAAGGGGAGACCCAGTACTTC. This gives the protein CASSQGQGETQYF.

The genes are TRBV15 and TRBJ1-1; 7 bases line up with TRBD1. Germline lookup yields CDR1 LNHNV and CDR2 YYDKDF (reference sequence). The J segment lost 3 bases and the V segment lost 3 bases, leaving 4 bases of the junction unmatched. This CDR3 contains 14 residues. The CDR3 bases are TGTGCCACCAGCAGGACAGGGTTCGACACTGAAGCTTTCTTT. Its protein product is CATSRTGFDTEAFF.

The chain recombines TRBV29-1 with TRBJ1-3; D is possibly TRBD1 (5 bases). The CDR3 sequence is 13 residues long. The germline V gene encodes CDR1 SQVTM and CDR2 ANQGSEA. The ends were cut back, 5 bases at V and 1 base at J, with 9 bases in the middle. CDR3 nucleotide sequence: TGCAGCGTTTCCCACAGGTCTGGAAACACCATATATTTT. It codes for CSVSHRSGNTIYF.

V usage is TRBV7-9 and J usage is TRBJ2-5, with 12 bases that match TRBD2. The CDR3 has 18 residues. Trimming took 4 bases from V and 1 from J; bases not matched to a gene: 10. Germline values: CDR1 SEHNR, CDR2 FQNEAQ (reference sequence). The CDR3 DNA reads TGTGCCAGCAGCTCCCCGAGGACTAGCGGGGACGGCCAAGAGACCCAGTACTTC. Translating it yields CASSSPRTSGDGQETQYF.

The chain recombines TRBV12-5 with TRBJ1-1, with D tentatively TRBD1 (5 bases). The CDR3 runs to 14 residues. V lost 1 base and J lost 7, with 13 bases in between. The germline V gene has CDR1 LGHNT and CDR2 FRNRAP. The CDR3 loop reads CASGLESWQGEAFF. In DNA, the CDR3 is TGTGCTAGTGGTTTGGAGTCGTGGCAGGGTGAAGCTTTCTTT.

This clone showed up many times. The chain joins TRBV27 to TRBJ1-2; 7 positions agree with TRBD1. Trimming removed 5 bases from V and 7 bases from J; junction bases left unmatched: 7. Germline CDR1 reads MNHEY; CDR2 reads SMNVEV (reference sequence). This CDR3 spans 13 amino acids. Here the CDR3 DNA reads TGTGCCAGCAGTCCGGCGACAGGGTCTGGCTACACCTTC. Translating gives CASSPATGSGYTF.